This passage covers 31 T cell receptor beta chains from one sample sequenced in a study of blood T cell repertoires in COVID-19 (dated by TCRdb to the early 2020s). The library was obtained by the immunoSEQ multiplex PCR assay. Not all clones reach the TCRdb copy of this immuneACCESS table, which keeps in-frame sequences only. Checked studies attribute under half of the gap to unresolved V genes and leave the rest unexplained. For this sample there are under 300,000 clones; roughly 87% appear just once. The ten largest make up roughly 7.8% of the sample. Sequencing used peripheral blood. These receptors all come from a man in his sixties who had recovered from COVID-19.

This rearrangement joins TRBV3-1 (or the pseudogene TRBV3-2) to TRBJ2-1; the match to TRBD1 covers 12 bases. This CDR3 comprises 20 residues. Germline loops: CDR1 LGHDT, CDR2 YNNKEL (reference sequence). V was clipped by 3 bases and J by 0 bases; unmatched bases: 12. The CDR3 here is CASSHSPGQGAFSSYNEQFF. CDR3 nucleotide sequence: TGTGCCAGCAGCCACAGTCCGGGACAGGGGGCCTTTTCCTCCTACAATGAGCAGTTCTTC.

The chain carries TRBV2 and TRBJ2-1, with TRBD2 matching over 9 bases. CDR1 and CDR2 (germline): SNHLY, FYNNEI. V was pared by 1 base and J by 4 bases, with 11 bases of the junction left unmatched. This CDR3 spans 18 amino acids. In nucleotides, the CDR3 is TGTGCCAGCAGTGAAGGGCGAGGCGGGGGGGCGAGGTACAATGAGCAGTTCTTC. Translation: CASSEGRGGGARYNEQFF.

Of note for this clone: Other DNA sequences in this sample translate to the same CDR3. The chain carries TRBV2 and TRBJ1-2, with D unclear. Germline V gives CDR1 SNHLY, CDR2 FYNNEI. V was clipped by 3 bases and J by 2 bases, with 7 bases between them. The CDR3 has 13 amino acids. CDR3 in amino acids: CASSDTGNYGYTF. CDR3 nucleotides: TGTGCCAGCAGTGATACGGGAAACTATGGCTACACCTTC. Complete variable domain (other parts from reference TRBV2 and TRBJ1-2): EPEVTQTPSHQVTQMGQEVILRCVPISNHLYFYWYRQILGQKVEFLVSFYNNEISEKSEIFDDQFSVERPDGSNFTLKIRSTKLEDSAMYFCASSDTGNYGYTFGSGTRLTVV.

Here the CDR3 reads CSASPSGTSGVAGELFF. The DNA for the CDR3 is TGCAGTGCTAGTCCCTCCGGGACTAGCGGGGTAGCCGGGGAGCTGTTTTTT. The chain recombines TRBV20-1 with TRBJ2-2; 13 nucleotides agree with TRBD2. J was trimmed by 6 bases and V by 3 bases; bases with no gene match: 10. From germline, CDR1 is DFQATT and CDR2 SNEGSKA (reference sequence). The CDR3 is 17 residues long.

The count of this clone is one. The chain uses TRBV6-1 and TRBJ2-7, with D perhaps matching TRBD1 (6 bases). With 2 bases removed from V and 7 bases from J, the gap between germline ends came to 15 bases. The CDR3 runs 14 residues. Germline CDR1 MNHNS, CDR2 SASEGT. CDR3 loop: CASSERRTAGEQYF. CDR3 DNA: TGTGCCAGCAGTGAAAGGAGGACAGCCGGTGAGCAGTACTTC.

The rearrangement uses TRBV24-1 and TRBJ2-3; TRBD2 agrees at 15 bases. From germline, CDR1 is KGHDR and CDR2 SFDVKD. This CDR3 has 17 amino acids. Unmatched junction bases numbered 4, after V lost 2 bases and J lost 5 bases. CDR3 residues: CATSDWTSGGVRDTQYF. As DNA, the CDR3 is TGTGCCACCAGTGATTGGACTAGCGGGGGGGTTAGAGATACGCAGTATTTT.

The CDR3 loop is CASSSTPGAGYEQYF. The CDR3 nucleotides read TGCGCCAGCAGCTCCACTCCAGGCGCAGGATACGAGCAGTACTTC. V gene TRBV5-1 combines with J gene TRBJ2-7; the D is unclear. The CDR3 length is 15 residues. Germline V CDR1 and CDR2: SGHRS, YFSETQ. Trimming removed 3 bases from V and 4 bases from J, with 17 bases in between. The complete variable domain, with remaining parts taken from reference TRBV5-1 and TRBJ2-7, reads KAGVTQTPRYLIKTRGQQVTLSCSPISGHRSVSWYQQTPGQGLQFLFEYFSETQRNKGNFPGRFSGRQFSNSRSEMNVSTLELGDSALYLCASSSTPGAGYEQYFGPGTRLTVT.

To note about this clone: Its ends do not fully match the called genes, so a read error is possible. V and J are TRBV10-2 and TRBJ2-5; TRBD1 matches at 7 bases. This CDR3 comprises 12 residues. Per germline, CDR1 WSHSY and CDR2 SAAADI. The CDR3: CASSDRVATQYF. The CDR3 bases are TGCGCCAGTAGTGACAGGGTTGCGACCCAGTACTTC.

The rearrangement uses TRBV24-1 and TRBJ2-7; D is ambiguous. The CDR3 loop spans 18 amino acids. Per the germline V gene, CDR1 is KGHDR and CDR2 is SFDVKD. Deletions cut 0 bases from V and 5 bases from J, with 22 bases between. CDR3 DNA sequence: TGTGCCACCAGTGATTTGTCTCAGGCTAACTCCGAAGTGGACGAGCAGTACGTC. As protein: CATSDLSQANSEVDEQYV.

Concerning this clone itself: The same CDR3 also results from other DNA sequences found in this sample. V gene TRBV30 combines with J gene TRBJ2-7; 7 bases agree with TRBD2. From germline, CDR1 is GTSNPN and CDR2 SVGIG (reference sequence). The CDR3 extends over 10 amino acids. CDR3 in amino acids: CAGGDYEQYF. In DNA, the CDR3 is TGTGCTGGGGGGGACTACGAGCAGTACTTC.

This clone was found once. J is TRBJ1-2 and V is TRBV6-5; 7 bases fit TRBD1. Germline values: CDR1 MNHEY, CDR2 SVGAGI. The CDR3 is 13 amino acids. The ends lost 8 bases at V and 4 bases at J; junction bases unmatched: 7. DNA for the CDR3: TGTGCCAGCTCCGGGGCAGGGGGCTATGGCTACACCTTC. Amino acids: CASSGAGGYGYTF.

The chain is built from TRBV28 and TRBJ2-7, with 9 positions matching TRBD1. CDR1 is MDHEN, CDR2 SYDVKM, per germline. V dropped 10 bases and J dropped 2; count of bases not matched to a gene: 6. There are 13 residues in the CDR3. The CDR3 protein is CATYRQGAYEQYF. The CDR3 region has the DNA TGTGCCACCTACCGACAGGGGGCCTACGAGCAGTACTTC.

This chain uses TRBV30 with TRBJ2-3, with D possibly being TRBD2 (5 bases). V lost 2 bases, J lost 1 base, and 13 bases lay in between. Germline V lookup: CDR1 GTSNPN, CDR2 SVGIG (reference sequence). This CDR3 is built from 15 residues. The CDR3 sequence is CAWSPPSQGTDTQYF. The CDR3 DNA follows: TGTGCCTGGAGTCCCCCTAGCCAGGGCACAGATACGCAGTATTTT.

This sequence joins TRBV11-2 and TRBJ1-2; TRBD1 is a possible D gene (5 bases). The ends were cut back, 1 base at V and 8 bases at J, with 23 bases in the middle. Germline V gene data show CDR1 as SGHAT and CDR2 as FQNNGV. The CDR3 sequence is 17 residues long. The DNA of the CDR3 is TGTGCCAGCAGCTTAGTGGGAGGGACGCGCCCGGGCGAGGGCTACACCTTC. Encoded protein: CASSLVGGTRPGEGYTF.

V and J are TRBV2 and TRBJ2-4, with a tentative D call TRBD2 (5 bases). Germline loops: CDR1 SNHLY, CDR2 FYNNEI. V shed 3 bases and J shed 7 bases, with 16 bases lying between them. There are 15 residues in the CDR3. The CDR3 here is CASSDSEGRGNIQYF. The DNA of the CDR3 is TGTGCCAGCAGTGACTCTGAGGGCCGTGGCAACATTCAGTACTTC.

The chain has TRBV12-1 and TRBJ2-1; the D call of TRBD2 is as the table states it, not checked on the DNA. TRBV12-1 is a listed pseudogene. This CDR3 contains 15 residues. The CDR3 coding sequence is TGTGCCAGCAGCGGCCGAAGAGCGGGGGGGGATGAGCAGTTCTTC. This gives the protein CASSGRRAGGDEQFF.

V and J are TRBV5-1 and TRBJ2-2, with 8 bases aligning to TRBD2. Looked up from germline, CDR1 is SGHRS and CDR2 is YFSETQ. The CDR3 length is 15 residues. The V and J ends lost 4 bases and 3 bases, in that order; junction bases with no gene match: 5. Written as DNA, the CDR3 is TGCGCCAGCAGCAGCTCGCGGGGGGACACCGGGGAGCTGTTTTTT. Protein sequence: CASSSSRGDTGELFF.

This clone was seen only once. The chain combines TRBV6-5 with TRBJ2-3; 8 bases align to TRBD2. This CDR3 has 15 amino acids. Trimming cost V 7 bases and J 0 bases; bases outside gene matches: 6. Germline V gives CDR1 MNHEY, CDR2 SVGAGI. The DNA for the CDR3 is TGTGCCAGCACCTCAGCGGGGGTTAGCACAGATACGCAGTATTTT. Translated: CASTSAGVSTDTQYF.

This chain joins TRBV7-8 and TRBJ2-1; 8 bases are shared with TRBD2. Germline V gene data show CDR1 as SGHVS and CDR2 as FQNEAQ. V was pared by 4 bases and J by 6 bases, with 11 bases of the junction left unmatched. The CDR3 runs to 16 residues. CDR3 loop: CASSSRGTRSFNEQFF. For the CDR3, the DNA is TGTGCCAGCAGCTCTAGAGGGACTAGGAGTTTCAATGAGCAGTTCTTC. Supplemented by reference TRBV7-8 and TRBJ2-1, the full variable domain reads GAGVSQSPRYKVAKRGQDVALRCDPISGHVSLFWYQQALGQGPEFLTYFQNEAQLDKSGLPSDRFFAERPEGSVSTLKIQRTQQEDSAVYLCASSSRGTRSFNEQFFGPGTRLTVL.

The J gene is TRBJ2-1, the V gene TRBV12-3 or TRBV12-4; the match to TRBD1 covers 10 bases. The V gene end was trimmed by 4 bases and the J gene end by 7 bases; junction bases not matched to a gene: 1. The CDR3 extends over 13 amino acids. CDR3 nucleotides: TGTGCCAGCAGTTCGGACAGGGGGAATGAGCAGTTCTTC. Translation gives CASSSDRGNEQFF.

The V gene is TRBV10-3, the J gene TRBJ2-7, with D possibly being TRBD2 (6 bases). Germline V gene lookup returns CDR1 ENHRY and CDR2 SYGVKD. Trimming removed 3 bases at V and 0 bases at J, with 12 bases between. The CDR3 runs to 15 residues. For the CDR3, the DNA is TGTGCCATCAGTGACGGTAGCGGAACCTCCTACGAGCAGTACTTC. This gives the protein CAISDGSGTSYEQYF.

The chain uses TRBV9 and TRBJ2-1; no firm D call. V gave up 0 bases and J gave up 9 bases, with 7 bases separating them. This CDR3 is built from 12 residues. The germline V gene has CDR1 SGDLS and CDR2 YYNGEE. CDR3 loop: CASSVGGGEQFF. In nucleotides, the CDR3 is TGTGCCAGCAGCGTAGGTGGCGGTGAGCAGTTCTTC.

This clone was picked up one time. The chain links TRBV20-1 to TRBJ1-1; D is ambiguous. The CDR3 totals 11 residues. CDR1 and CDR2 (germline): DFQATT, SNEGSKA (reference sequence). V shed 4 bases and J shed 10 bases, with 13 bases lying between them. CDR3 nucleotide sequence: TGCAGTGCTACGGGTCACGGCGGAGCTTTCTTT. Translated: CSATGHGGAFF.

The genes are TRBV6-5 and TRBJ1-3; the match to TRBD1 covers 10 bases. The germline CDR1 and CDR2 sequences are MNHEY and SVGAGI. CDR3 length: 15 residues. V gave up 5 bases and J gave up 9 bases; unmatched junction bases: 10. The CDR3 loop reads CASSNRDRGGFTIYF. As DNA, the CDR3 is TGTGCCAGCAGTAACCGGGACAGGGGTGGTTTCACCATATATTTT.

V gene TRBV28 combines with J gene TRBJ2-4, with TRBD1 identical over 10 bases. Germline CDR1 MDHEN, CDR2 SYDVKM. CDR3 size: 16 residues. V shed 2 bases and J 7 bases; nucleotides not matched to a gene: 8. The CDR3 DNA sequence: TGTGCCAGCAGTTTAGACAGGGGGCGCCTGGATAACATTCAGTACTTC. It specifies CASSLDRGRLDNIQYF.

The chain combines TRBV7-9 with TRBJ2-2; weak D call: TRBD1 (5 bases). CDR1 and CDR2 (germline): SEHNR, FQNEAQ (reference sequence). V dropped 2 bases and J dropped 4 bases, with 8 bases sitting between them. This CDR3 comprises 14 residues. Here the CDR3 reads CASSLRGGTGELFF. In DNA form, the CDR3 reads TGTGCCAGCAGCTTAAGGGGCGGCACCGGGGAGCTGTTTTTT.

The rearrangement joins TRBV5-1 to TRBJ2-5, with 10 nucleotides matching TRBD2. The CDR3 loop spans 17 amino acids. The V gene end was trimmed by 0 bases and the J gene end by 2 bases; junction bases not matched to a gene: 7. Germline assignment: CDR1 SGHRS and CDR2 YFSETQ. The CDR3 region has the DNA TGCGCCAGCAGCTTGGGAGTAGCGGGGGGTTCACAAGAGACCCAGTACTTC. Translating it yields CASSLGVAGGSQETQYF. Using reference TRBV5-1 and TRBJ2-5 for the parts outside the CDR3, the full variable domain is KAGVTQTPRYLIKTRGQQVTLSCSPISGHRSVSWYQQTPGQGLQFLFEYFSETQRNKGNFPGRFSGRQFSNSRSEMNVSTLELGDSALYLCASSLGVAGGSQETQYFGPGTRLLVL.

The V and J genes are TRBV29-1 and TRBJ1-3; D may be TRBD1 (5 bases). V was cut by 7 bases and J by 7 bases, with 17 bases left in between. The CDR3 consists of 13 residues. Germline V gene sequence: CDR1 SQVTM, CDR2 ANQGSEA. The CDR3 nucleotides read TGCAGCGCCTCGAAAGGGGCGGGGAACACCATATATTTT. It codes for CSASKGAGNTIYF.

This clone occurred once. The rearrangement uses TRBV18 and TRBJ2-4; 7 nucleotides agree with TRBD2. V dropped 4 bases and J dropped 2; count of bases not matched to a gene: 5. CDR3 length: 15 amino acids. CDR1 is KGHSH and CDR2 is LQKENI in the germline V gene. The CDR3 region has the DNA TGTGCCAGCTCACGGGACTATGGGTCCAAAAACATTCAGTACTTC. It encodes CASSRDYGSKNIQYF.

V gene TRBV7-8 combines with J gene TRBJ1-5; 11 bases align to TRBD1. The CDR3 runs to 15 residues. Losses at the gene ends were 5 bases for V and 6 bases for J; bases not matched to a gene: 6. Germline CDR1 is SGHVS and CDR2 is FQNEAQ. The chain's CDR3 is CASSTGQGAGQPQHF. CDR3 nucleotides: TGTGCCAGCAGCACCGGACAGGGGGCGGGTCAGCCCCAGCATTTT.

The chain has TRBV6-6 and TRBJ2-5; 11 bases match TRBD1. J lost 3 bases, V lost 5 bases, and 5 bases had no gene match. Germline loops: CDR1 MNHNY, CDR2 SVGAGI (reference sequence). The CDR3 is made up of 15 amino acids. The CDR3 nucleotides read TGTGCCAGCAGTCCTGGACAGGGGGCGAAAGAGACCCAGTACTTC. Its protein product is CASSPGQGAKETQYF.